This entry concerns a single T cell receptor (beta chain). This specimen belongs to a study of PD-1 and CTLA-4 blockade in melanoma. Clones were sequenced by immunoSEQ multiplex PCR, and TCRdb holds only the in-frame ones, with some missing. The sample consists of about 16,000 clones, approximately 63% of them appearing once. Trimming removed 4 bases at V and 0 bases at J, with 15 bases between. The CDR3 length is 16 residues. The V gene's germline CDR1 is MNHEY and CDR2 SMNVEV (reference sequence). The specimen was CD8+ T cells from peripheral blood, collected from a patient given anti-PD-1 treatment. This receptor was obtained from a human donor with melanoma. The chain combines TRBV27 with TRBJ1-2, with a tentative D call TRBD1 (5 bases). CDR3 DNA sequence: TGTGCCAGCAGTTACGTGGGGGGGATCTCTAACTATGGCTACACCTTC. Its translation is CASSYVGGISNYGYTF.